Described below is a single TCR beta chain sequence and its context. Assay used: immunoSEQ multiplex PCR; TCRdb lists only in-frame clones, some missing. The sample gives tens of thousands of clones, just over 90% of which show up once; about 3% is in the top ten. This sample stems from a study of T cell changes during pregnancy in multiple sclerosis. CDR3 length: 14 amino acids. CDR1 is SGHTA, CDR2 FQGTGA, per germline. Germline trimming cut 2 bases from V and 3 bases from J; bases unmatched to any gene: 1. The sequence derives from a female donor with multiple sclerosis, enrolled in a pregnancy study. The sequencing here drew on peripheral blood, taken before pregnancy. J is TRBJ2-1 and V is TRBV7-3, with 7 bases identical to TRBD1. The CDR3 DNA reads as TGTGCCAGCAGCTTATCAGGGGGCTACAATGAGCAGTTCTTC. Amino acids: CASSLSGGYNEQFF.